This TCR beta chain was found in a study of T-cell memory formation after mild COVID-19. A single record per CDR3 protein comes from TCRdb applying MiXCR to the 5' RACE reads. The repertoire holds about 200,000 distinct CDR3 sequences, with about a sixth as singletons. This clonotype came up a few times. The sequencing sample was made of PBMCs or a T cell subset sorted from them (not recorded which). This TCR was sampled from an adult woman who had mild COVID-19 (a few samples of this study predate the infection). Cell type and time point are not known.

CDR3 in amino acids: CASSLVGGGYNEQFF. The CDR3 nucleotides are TGTGCCAGCAGCTTAGTCGGGGGAGGGTACAATGAGCAGTTCTTC. The chain joins TRBV7-2 to TRBJ2-1, with 7 bases that match TRBD2. V lost 1 base and J lost 4; bases outside the gene matches: 4. The CDR3 loop spans 15 amino acids. Germline V gives CDR1 SGHTA, CDR2 FQGNSA.